The next 3 T cell receptor beta chains were all read from a single sample in a study of blood T cell repertoires in COVID-19. The table came from immunoSEQ multiplex PCR; TCRdb's copy has only in-frame clones and leaves some out. The sample has 150,000 or so clones; about 91% are singletons. Sequenced material: peripheral blood. These receptors all stem from a woman aged 45-65 years with acute or convalescent COVID-19.

The chain uses TRBV11-3 and TRBJ1-1, with 7 bases lining up with TRBD1. J gave up 6 bases and V 1 base, and 5 bases lay outside the gene matches. Germline CDR1 reads SGHNT; CDR2 reads YENEEA. This CDR3 region has 14 residues. CDR3 nucleotides: TGTGCCAGCAGCTTAGGACAGGGTTTCCCTGAAGCTTTCTTT. Translating it yields CASSLGQGFPEAFF.

The rearrangement joins TRBV9 to TRBJ2-7; 9 bases are shared with TRBD1. The V gene end was trimmed by 4 bases and the J gene end by 6 bases; junction bases not matched to a gene: 8. Germline V CDR1 and CDR2: SGDLS, YYNGEE. The CDR3 runs 14 residues. The CDR3 protein is CASSTLTGGGEQYF. The CDR3 bases are TGTGCCAGCAGCACCCTGACAGGGGGGGGCGAGCAGTACTTC.

This chain joins TRBV6-5 and TRBJ2-1, with 8 bases matching TRBD1. Trimming cost V 6 bases and J 2 bases; bases outside gene matches: 6. Looked up from germline, CDR1 is MNHEY and CDR2 is SVGAGI. The CDR3 is 15 residues long. The CDR3 nucleotides are TGTGCCAGCAGGAGAGACAGGGGCCCCTACAATGAGCAGTTCTTC. It codes for CASRRDRGPYNEQFF.